This T cell receptor (beta chain) comes out of a study of cytomegalovirus exposure and HLA in healthy donors. On the study more broadly: Genetic ancestry analysis placed more than 80% of the 398 donors that were genotyped in the Caucasian-associated cluster.

The PCR contained 60 Vbeta and 13 Jbeta primers. Clones were read by immunoSEQ multiplex PCR, and TCRdb kept only the in-frame ones, dropping some. The top ten clones hold roughly 3% of a sample with around 150,000 clones, approximately 80% of them seen once. Findings of the study overall: Sequencing artifact likely explains a cluster of highly shared sequence variants. Later work associated 16,951 TCR beta sequences with HLA alleles at 0.05 false discovery rate.

A word on this clone: Its antigen is unidentified.

V lost 1 base, J lost 6 bases, and 7 bases lay in between. The CDR3 totals 13 residues. The germline V gene encodes CDR1 SGHTA and CDR2 FQGNSA. This receptor was taken from a man aged 40-49 years in good health and CMV-seronegative. Sequencing was done on a sample of PBMCs. V usage is TRBV7-2 and J usage is TRBJ2-1, with TRBD1 as a possible D gene (5 bases). CDR3 sequence (DNA): TGTGCCAGCAGCTTAGTAAGGGGCAATGAGCAGTTCTTC. Translating gives CASSLVRGNEQFF.